This T cell receptor (beta chain) was sequenced for a study of monozygotic twins with inflammatory bowel disease. The study, taken as a whole, reports: Lower sharing of clonotypes with other individuals was seen in IBD patients than in healthy twins. This was most marked in patients showing signs of disease activity.

Total RNA from whole blood was isolated with no T cell sorting. The CDR3 covers 13 residues. The V gene's germline CDR1 is MRHNA and CDR2 SNTAGT. Making each TCR library took approximately 3,700 ng of total RNA. TCRalpha and TCRbeta cDNA went through two nested PCRs of around 15 and 10 cycles. TCRdb processed the 5' RACE reads again and assigns one entry to each CDR3 protein, with no DNA. In all, the sample yields more than 300,000 distinct CDR3 sequences. As for this clonotype: Antigen unknown.

Input material: blood. The sequence was obtained from a human donor with ulcerative colitis or Crohn's disease, or a healthy co-twin of an affected twin (not recorded which). The chain carries TRBV6-4 and TRBJ2-1; TCRdb selects TRBD2, and the lack of DNA leaves this call unchecked. CDR3 sequence reads: CASSSGGANEQFF.